Sequencing of this TCR beta chain was carried out in a study of cytomegalovirus exposure and HLA in healthy donors. Study results and caveats: TCR beta V segments were, for the most part, productive about 87% or about 30% of the time in an earlier analysis. The study recorded some 160 TCR beta chains that were cytomegalovirus-associated. The availability of immune exposure information extended only to CMV serostatus.

For this clone: Antigen: not known.

The PCR contained 60 Vbeta and 13 Jbeta primers. The table came from immunoSEQ multiplex PCR; TCRdb's copy has only in-frame clones and leaves some out. The sample has some 180,000 clones, 75% to 85% seen once. The CDR3 loop spans 12 amino acids. Deletions cut 2 bases from V and 6 bases from J, with 8 bases between. From germline, CDR1 is SGHAT and CDR2 FQNNGV. V and J are TRBV11-2 and TRBJ2-7; unclear D gene. The specimen sequenced was PBMCs. This sequence was found in a woman aged 25 to 45 in good health and CMV-seropositive. The CDR3: CASSLTLVEQYF. CDR3 coding DNA: TGTGCCAGCAGCTTAACCCTAGTCGAGCAGTACTTC.